This T cell receptor (beta chain) is from a study of a mutant IDH1 vaccine in newly diagnosed glioma. Study context: Previous treatment comprised radiotherapy, temozolomide, or both, mostly both.

Sequencing used immunoSEQ multiplex PCR; TCRdb keeps in-frame clones, though not all of them. The sample records about 72,000 clones, approximately 80% being singletons. Time point of the sample: week 23, last vaccination. A 20-mer mutant IDH1 peptide at 300 ug was injected subcutaneously with topical imiquimod. CDR1 MDHEN and CDR2 SYDVKM come from the germline V gene. This CDR3 has 15 amino acids. V shed 8 bases and J shed 4 bases, with 18 bases lying between them. Comment on this clone: As yet, its antigen is unknown.

The chain uses TRBV28 and TRBJ1-5, with D tentatively TRBD1 (5 bases). The sequence came from a man between 18 and 35 years old with glioma. Sequenced material: PBMCs, taken from a glioma patient whose treatment included an IDH1 peptide vaccine. The CDR3 loop is CASCYGGGGNQPQHF. The DNA for the CDR3 is TGTGCCAGCTGCTACGGCGGGGGGGGGAATCAGCCCCAGCATTTT.